This T cell receptor beta chain was identified in a study of T cells after yellow fever vaccination (dated by TCRdb to about 2019). About the full investigation: Libraries from fractions with low cell numbers were prepared with the SMART-Seq v4 Ultra Low Input RNA kit. Blood was drawn at multiple timepoints before and after primary and secondary immunization, with bulk PBMC replicates and cell subsets isolated. Bulk TCR alpha and beta repertoires were sequenced longitudinally to track T-cell clones before and after primary and booster YFV17D yellow fever vaccination. Two healthy male donors made up the cohort, one aged 18 to 29 years and the other aged 30 to 40 years. General findings and caveats noted by the study authors: Most clones expanded after primary vaccination (96% of CD4 and over 80% of CD8) were re-detected after the booster, suggesting that broad memory maintenance occurred. The secondary T-cell response was found to be weaker but faster than the primary response, with a peak reached on day 5 rather than on day 15. Because the study included only a couple of donors, the extent to which the findings can be generalized is limited. A small fraction of clonotypes appeared in both the CD4 and CD8 compartments, likely as a result of convergent recombination. FACS-sorted repertoires could contain abundant contaminating clonotypes from the bulk population, so computational filtering was required.

The V end gives up 5 bases and the J end 0 bases, leaving 10 bases in the junction not matched to a gene. From a lookup of the germline V gene, CDR1 and CDR2 are SGHRS and YFSETQ. The CDR3 contains 18 residues, cysteine and phenylalanine counted. This entry keeps only the CDR3 DNA: 54 bases, framed from base 1. This clonotype was seen at least ten times. Its antigen target is currently unknown. No much larger clone is present one base from it, and per-base qualities are unavailable. TCR cDNA was synthesized by 5'RACE template switching, through which a universal primer site and unique molecular identifiers were introduced. Priming for cDNA synthesis came from both the TCR alpha and TCR beta constant segments. Two PCR steps were used to amplify libraries, with sample barcodes and sequencing adapters being added in the second step. Sequencing of libraries was performed on Illumina HiSeq 2500 (2x100 bp) or NovaSeq (2x150 bp). Concerning the study's data processing: MIGEC handled demultiplexing of reads and collapsing into UMI consensus sequences, while MiXCR performed V(D)J alignment. Vaccine-responding clonotypes were defined with edgeR using replicate PBMC samples, requiring FDR below 0.01 and a log2 fold change above 5 up to day 15. Each bulk clonotype was labeled CD4 or CD8 based on which sequenced repertoire, CD4 or CD8, contained the clonotype at higher abundance. TCRdb ran its own pipeline on the public reads, namely fastp trimming at Q25 and MiXCR clone calling, and kept in-frame beta chains. Here each entry gathers all rows of one CDR3 protein and keeps the most common genes and DNA. What appears here as the V and J calls and clone size reflects TCRdb's work, not the paper's. The sample table records about 160,000 distinct CDR3 sequences; about 7% of these occur just once. The leading ten clones occupy 2.5% to 3% of the sample.

The treatment or condition label for this specimen denotes: live attenuated yellow fever vaccine strain. A standard Ficoll-Paque protocol was used to isolate PBMCs from peripheral blood. Dynabeads CD4 and CD8 positive selection kits were used to isolate the CD4 and CD8 T-cell fractions. TriZol was used to extract RNA from bulk PBMCs, CD4 and CD8 fractions, and dextramer-positive and dextramer-negative fractions. In this chain, TRBV5-1 is recombined with TRBJ2-1, with 11 bases matching TRBD2. The source was CD4+ T cells sorted from PBMCs, collected 5 days after the first yellow fever vaccination. This receptor was taken from a man aged 18 to 30 who received the YFV17D yellow fever vaccine. The bases read TGCGCCAGCAGGACTAGCGGGGCCACTCTTAGCTCCTACAATGAGCAGTTCTTC. This is translated as CASRTSGATLSSYNEQFF.